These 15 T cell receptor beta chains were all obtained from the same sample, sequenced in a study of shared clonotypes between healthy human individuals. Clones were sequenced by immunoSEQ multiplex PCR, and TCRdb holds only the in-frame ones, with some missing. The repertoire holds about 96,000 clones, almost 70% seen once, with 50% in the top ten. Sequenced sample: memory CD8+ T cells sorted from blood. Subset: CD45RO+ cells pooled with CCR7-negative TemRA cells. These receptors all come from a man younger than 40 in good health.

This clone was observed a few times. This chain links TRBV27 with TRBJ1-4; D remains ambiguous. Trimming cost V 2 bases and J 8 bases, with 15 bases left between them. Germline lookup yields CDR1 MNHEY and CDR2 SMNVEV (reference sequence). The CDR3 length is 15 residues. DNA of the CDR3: TGTGCCAGCAGTTTAAGGCAAGTCGGAGTGGAAAAACTGTTTTTT. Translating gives CASSLRQVGVEKLFF.

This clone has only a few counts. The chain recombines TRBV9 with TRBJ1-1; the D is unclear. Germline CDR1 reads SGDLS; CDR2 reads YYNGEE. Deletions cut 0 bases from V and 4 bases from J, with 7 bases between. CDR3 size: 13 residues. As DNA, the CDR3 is TGTGCCAGCAGCGTAGAAGTAGGCACTGAAGCTTTCTTT. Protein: CASSVEVGTEAFF. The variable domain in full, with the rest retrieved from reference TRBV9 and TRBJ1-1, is DSGVTQTPKHLITATGQRVTLRCSPRSGDLSVYWYQQSLDQGLQFLIQYYNGEERAKGNILERFSAQQFPDLHSELNLSSLELGDSALYFCASSVEVGTEAFFGQGTRLTVV.

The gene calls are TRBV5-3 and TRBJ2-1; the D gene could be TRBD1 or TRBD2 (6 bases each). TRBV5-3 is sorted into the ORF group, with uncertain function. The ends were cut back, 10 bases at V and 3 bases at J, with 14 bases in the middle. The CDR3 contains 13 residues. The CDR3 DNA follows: TGTGCCGACAGGAGGGAGAGCTACAATGAGCAGTTCTTC. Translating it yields CADRRESYNEQFF.

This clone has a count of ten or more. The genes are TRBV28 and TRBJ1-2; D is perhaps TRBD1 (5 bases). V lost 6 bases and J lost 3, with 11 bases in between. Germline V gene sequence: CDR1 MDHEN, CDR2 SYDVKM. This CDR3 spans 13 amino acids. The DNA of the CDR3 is TGTGCCAGCAGCAACCAGGGATACTATGGCTACACCTTC. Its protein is CASSNQGYYGYTF.

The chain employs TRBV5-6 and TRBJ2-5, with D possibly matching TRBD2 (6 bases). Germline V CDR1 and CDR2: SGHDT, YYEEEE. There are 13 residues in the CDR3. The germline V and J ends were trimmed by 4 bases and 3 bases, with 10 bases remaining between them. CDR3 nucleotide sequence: TGTGCCAGCAGCGCATGGGGGGAAGAGACCCAGTACTTC. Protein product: CASSAWGEETQYF.

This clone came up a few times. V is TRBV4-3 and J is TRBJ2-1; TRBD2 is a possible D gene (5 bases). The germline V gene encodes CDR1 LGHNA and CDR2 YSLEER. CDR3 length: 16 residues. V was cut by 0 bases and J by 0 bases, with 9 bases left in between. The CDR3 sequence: CASSQDRAGSYNEQFF. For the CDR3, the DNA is TGCGCCAGCAGCCAAGATCGGGCGGGCTCCTACAATGAGCAGTTCTTC.

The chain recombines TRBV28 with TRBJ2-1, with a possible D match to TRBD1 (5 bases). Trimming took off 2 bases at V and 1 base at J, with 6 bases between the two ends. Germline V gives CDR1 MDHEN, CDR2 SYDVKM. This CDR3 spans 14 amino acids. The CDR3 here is CASSLQGSYNEQFF. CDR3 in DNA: TGTGCCAGCAGTTTACAGGGTTCCTACAATGAGCAGTTCTTC.

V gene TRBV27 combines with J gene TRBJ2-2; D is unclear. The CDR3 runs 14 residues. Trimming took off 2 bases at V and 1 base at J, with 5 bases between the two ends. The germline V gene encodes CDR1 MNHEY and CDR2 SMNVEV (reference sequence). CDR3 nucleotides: TGTGCCAGCAGTTTAACAGAGAACACCGGGGAGCTGTTTTTT. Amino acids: CASSLTENTGELFF.

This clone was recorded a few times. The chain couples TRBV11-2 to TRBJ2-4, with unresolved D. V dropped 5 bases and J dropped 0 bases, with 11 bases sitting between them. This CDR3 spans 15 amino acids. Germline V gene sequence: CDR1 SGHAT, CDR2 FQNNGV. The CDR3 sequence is CASSPSLIAKNIQYF. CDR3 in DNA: TGTGCCAGCAGCCCAAGTCTGATAGCCAAAAACATTCAGTACTTC.

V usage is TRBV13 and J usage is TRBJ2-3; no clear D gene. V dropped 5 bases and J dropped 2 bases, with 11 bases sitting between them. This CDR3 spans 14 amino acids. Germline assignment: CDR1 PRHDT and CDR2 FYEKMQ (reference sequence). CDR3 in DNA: TGTGCCAGCAGCCACACGGAACCCACAGATACGCAGTATTTT. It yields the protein CASSHTEPTDTQYF.

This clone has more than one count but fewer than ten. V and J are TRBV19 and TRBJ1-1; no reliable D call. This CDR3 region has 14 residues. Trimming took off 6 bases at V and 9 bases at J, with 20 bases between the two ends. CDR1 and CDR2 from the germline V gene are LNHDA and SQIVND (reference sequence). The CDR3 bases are TGTGCCAGTAGCAACCCCCCGGTCCCGGAGAAAGCTTTCTTT. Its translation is CASSNPPVPEKAFF.

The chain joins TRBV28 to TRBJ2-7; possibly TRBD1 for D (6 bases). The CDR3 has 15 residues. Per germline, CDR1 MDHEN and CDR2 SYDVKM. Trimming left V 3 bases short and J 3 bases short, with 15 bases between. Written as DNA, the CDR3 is TGTGCCAGCAGTTTGGGTTACGGACAGAGCTACGAGCAGTACTTC. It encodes CASSLGYGQSYEQYF.

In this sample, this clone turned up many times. The CDR3 DNA sequence: TGTGCCAGCAGCTTATCCAGGGGGTACGGAAACACCATATATTTT. As protein: CASSLSRGYGNTIYF. The chain is built from TRBV11-2 and TRBJ1-3; 7 bases agree with TRBD1. Trimming cost V 2 bases and J 4 bases; bases outside gene matches: 5. Germline lookup yields CDR1 SGHAT and CDR2 FQNNGV. CDR3 size: 15 residues.

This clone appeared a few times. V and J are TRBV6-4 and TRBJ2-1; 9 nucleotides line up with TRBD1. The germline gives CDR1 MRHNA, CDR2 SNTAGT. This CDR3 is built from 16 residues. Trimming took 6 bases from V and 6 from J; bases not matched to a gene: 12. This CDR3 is CASSSRPGQGFNEQFF. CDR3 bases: TGTGCCAGCAGCTCACGTCCGGGACAGGGCTTCAATGAGCAGTTCTTC.

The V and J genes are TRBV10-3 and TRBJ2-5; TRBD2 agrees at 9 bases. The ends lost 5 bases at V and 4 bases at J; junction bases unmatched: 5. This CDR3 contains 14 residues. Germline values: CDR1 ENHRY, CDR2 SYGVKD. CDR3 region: CAISLAGAGETQYF. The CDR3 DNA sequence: TGTGCCATCAGTTTAGCGGGAGCGGGAGAGACCCAGTACTTC.